This T cell receptor (beta chain) appears in the sequencing data of a study of T cells after somatic rescue of genetic block. Sequencing was performed with immunoSEQ multiplex PCR; in TCRdb, only in-frame clones are kept and a portion is missing. This table holds around 50,000 clones, more than 90% found once. Germline values: CDR1 SGHRS, CDR2 YFSETQ. V dropped 4 bases and J dropped 6 bases, with 10 bases sitting between them. CDR3 length: 12 residues. The V gene is TRBV5-1, the J gene TRBJ1-1; D perhaps matches TRBD1 (6 bases). Sample: peripheral blood mononuclear cells (PBMCs). The receptor was isolated from a child under two years old. This CDR3 reads CASSEGGAEAFF. The CDR3 DNA is TGCGCCAGCAGCGAAGGGGGGGCTGAAGCTTTCTTT.